A selection of T cell receptor beta chains follows, all from one sample in a study of blood T cell repertoires in COVID-19. TCRdb's table, derived via immunoSEQ multiplex PCR, lists solely in-frame clones and lacks some. The sample carries roughly 180,000 clones, approximately 81% recorded once. The source material was PBMCs or T cells enriched from blood (not recorded which). All receptors derive from a man aged 55 to 69 who had recovered from COVID-19. Each CDR3 is given with its conserved first and last residue. D genes are given only for firm matches. Not every row has a clone size; where given, it reads once, few, many or a size class.

J gene,CDR3 length,clone size,V gene,D gene,CDR3 DNA,CDR3 protein
TRBJ2-1,16,few,TRBV7-8,-,TGTGCCAGCAGCTTACTTGCGGGGGCAAGGGACAATGAGCAGTTCTTC,CASSLLAGARDNEQFF
TRBJ1-6,15,-,TRBV25-1,TRBD1,TGTGCCAGCAGTCACAGGACAGGGTCGGGTTCACCCCTCCACTTT,CASSHRTGSGSPLHF
TRBJ1-1,13,-,TRBV30,-,TGTGCCTGGAGTGTAGAGGAGGACACTGAAGCTTTCTTT,CAWSVEEDTEAFF
TRBJ2-2,15,-,TRBV7-7,TRBD2,TGTGCCAGCAGCCCTGCCGGGCCAGCGGGGGGGGAGCTGTTTTTT,CASSPAGPAGGELFF
TRBJ2-3,15,-,TRBV5-4,TRBD1,TGTGCCAGCAGCTTCGGCCCAGGGGGAACAGATACGCAGTATTTT,CASSFGPGGTDTQYF
TRBJ2-2,14,-,TRBV28,-,TGTGCCAGCAGTTATACTAGGCAGGCCAGGGAGCTGTTTTTT,CASSYTRQARELFF
TRBJ1-1,16,once,TRBV6-5,TRBD1,TGTGCCAGCAGTTACTCCCCGGACAGGGGGAACACTGAAGCTTTCTTT,CASSYSPDRGNTEAFF
TRBJ2-2,18,-,TRBV11-2,TRBD2,TGTGCCAGCAGCCAGAGGACTAGCGGGAGGAAACTCACCGGGGAGCTGTTTTTT,CASSQRTSGRKLTGELFF
TRBJ2-7,14,few,TRBV5-4,-,TGTGCCAGCAGCTTGGGGCAGGGGGGTTACGAGCAGTACTTC,CASSLGQGGYEQYF
TRBJ1-3,16,-,TRBV5-4,-,TGTGCCAGCAGCTTGGACACCAGGGCCTCTGGAAACACCATATATTTT,CASSLDTRASGNTIYF
TRBJ2-2,17,few,TRBV7-8,-,TGTGCCAGCAGCTTAGAACTAAGCGGGACAAGGTCCGGGGAGCTGTTTTTT,CASSLELSGTRSGELFF
TRBJ1-6,14,-,TRBV10-3,-,TGTGCCATCAGTGAGTCGGGGGGTGATTCACCCCTCCACTTT,CAISESGGDSPLHF
TRBJ2-1,14,-,TRBV19,TRBD2,TGTGCTGTAACATTGGGGGGGAAGAACAATGAGCAGTTCTTC,CAVTLGGKNNEQFF
TRBJ1-2,15,once,TRBV11-2,TRBD1,TGTGCCAGCAGCTCCGGACAGGGTACATCTAGGGGCTACACCTTC,CASSSGQGTSRGYTF
TRBJ1-2,16,-,TRBV18,TRBD1,TGTGCCAGCTCACCACTTCCGGGACAGGGTTATGATGGCTACACCTTC,CASSPLPGQGYDGYTF
TRBJ2-3,13,-,TRBV19,-,TGTGCCAGTAGTATAGATCCTTTAGATACGCAGTATTTT,CASSIDPLDTQYF
TRBJ1-5,15,-,TRBV3-1/TRBV3-2,-,TGTGCCAGCAGCCAGGCCTCCCGGGACAATCAGCCCCAGCATTTT,CASSQASRDNQPQHF
TRBJ2-5,15,-,TRBV4-1,TRBD2,TGCGCCAGCAGCCAAGGGACTAGCGGCCAAGAGACCCAGTACTTC,CASSQGTSGQETQYF
TRBJ1-1,12,-,TRBV28,TRBD1,TGTGCCAGCAGTTCTGGACAGGGGATGGCTTTCTTT,CASSSGQGMAFF
TRBJ2-1,16,-,TRBV18,TRBD1,TGTGCCAGCTCACCACGGACGAGACAGGGACACAATGAGCAGTTCTTC,CASSPRTRQGHNEQFF
TRBJ1-6,15,-,TRBV7-8,TRBD1,TGTGCCAGCAGCAACAGGACAGGGGTTAATTCACCCCTCCACTTT,CASSNRTGVNSPLHF
TRBJ1-2,16,-,TRBV28,TRBD1,TGTGCCAGCAGTAACACAGGGGCCCCTGCTAACTATGGCTACACCTTC,CASSNTGAPANYGYTF
TRBJ1-5,14,-,TRBV3-1/TRBV3-2,-,TGTGCCAGCAGCCCCCAGTTTCGGGATCAGCCCCAGCATTTT,CASSPQFRDQPQHF
TRBJ2-1,16,-,TRBV24-1,-,TGTGCCACCAGTGATTTAGGCGGGAACGCCTACAATGAGCAGTTCTTC,CATSDLGGNAYNEQFF
TRBJ1-2,13,-,TRBV27,TRBD1,TGTGCCAGCAGTCCGGACAGGGATAGAGGCTACACCTTC,CASSPDRDRGYTF
TRBJ1-5,16,-,TRBV6-2/TRBV6-3,-,TGTGCCAGCAGCCGTCAGTCGTCATATAGCAATCAGCCCCAGCATTTT,CASSRQSSYSNQPQHF
TRBJ2-7,15,-,TRBV29-1,TRBD2,TGCAGCGTTGAACACGGGACTAGCGGGGGCAACGAGCAGTACTTC,CSVEHGTSGGNEQYF
TRBJ2-2,15,-,TRBV14,-,TGTGCCAGCAGCCAAGCACAGGGATGGGTCGGGGAGCTGTTTTTT,CASSQAQGWVGELFF
TRBJ1-5,15,once,TRBV18,TRBD1,TGTGCCAGCTCACCACAGACAGGGGCGACTCAGCCCCAGCATTTT,CASSPQTGATQPQHF
TRBJ1-5,17,-,TRBV4-1,-,TGCGCCAGCAGCCAAGACGGTCCGGACTCTAGCAATCAGCCCCAGCATTTT,CASSQDGPDSSNQPQHF
TRBJ1-6,17,-,TRBV7-3,-,TGTGCCAGCAGCTCCAATCCGCGAAGCTCCTATAATTCACCCCTCCACTTT,CASSSNPRSSYNSPLHF
TRBJ2-7,15,few,TRBV27,-,TGTGCCAGCAGTTACTTTCTGGGACAATCCTACGAGCAGTACTTC,CASSYFLGQSYEQYF
TRBJ1-5,14,-,TRBV6-1,TRBD1,TGTGCCAGCAGTGAAGGGACAGGGAATCAGCCCCAGCATTTT,CASSEGTGNQPQHF
TRBJ2-6,16,-,TRBV28,TRBD1,TGTGCCAGCAGTTTGACAGGGGGCGGTGGGGCCAACGTCCTGACTTTC,CASSLTGGGGANVLTF
TRBJ1-3,14,-,TRBV7-8,TRBD1,TGTGCCAGCAGGCCAGGGGGTATTATAAACACCATATATTTT,CASRPGGIINTIYF
TRBJ1-2,17,-,TRBV21-1,-,TGTGCCAGCAGCAAATCAGACCGGGACAGGGCAGGCTATGGCTACACCTTC,CASSKSDRDRAGYGYTF
TRBJ2-7,13,-,TRBV14,TRBD1,TGTGCCAGCAGCCAAGATAGGGACAGGGGCCTGAACTTC,CASSQDRDRGLNF
TRBJ2-7,14,once,TRBV7-9,-,TGTGCCAGCAGCCCTGGACTGGATCTCTACGAGCAGTACTTC,CASSPGLDLYEQYF
TRBJ1-1,16,once,TRBV7-2,-,TGTGCCAGCAGCTTAGCGTCCGGGGGGACGAGAACTGAAGCTTTCTTT,CASSLASGGTRTEAFF
TRBJ1-5,13,-,TRBV7-9,-,TGTGCCAGCAGCTTGGGAGGTTTAGGGCCCCAGCATTTT,CASSLGGLGPQHF
TRBJ2-1,13,-,TRBV28,-,TGTGCCACCTGGGGCGGGGCTAACAATGAGCAGTTCTTC,CATWGGANNEQFF
TRBJ2-7,15,once,TRBV7-2,TRBD2,TGTGCCAGCAGCTGGCCCCGAGGAGCGGGAGACGAGCAGTACTTC,CASSWPRGAGDEQYF
TRBJ2-1,15,-,TRBV9,-,TGTGCCAGCAGTCAGGGGCCGAGCTCCTACAATGAGCAGTTCTTC,CASSQGPSSYNEQFF
TRBJ2-7,17,-,TRBV3-1/TRBV3-2,TRBD2,TGTGCCAGCAGCCAACCCGGACTAGCGGGGATAGGGTACGAGCAGTACTTC,CASSQPGLAGIGYEQYF
TRBJ2-6,18,-,TRBV5-1,TRBD2,TGCGCCAGCAGCTTGAATGGCGGGAGGGCGACTGGGGCCAACGTCCTGACTTTC,CASSLNGGRATGANVLTF
TRBJ2-1,15,-,TRBV19,TRBD2,TGTGCCAGTAGTGCAACACTAGCGGGAGGGAGTGAGCAGTTCTTC,CASSATLAGGSEQFF
TRBJ2-1,13,-,TRBV29-1,TRBD2,TGCAGCGTTGAGCTAGCGGGTTACAATGAGCAGTTCTTC,CSVELAGYNEQFF
TRBJ2-1,13,once,TRBV11-3,TRBD2,TGTGCCAGCAGCTCTAGCGGGCCCAATGAGCAGTTCTTC,CASSSSGPNEQFF
TRBJ1-2,13,-,TRBV10-1,-,TGCGCCAGCAGTGAGAGGAGTAACTATGGCTACACCTTC,CASSERSNYGYTF
TRBJ1-5,14,few,TRBV14,-,TGTGCCAGCAGCCAACAACAGGTCAATCAGCCCCAGCATTTT,CASSQQQVNQPQHF